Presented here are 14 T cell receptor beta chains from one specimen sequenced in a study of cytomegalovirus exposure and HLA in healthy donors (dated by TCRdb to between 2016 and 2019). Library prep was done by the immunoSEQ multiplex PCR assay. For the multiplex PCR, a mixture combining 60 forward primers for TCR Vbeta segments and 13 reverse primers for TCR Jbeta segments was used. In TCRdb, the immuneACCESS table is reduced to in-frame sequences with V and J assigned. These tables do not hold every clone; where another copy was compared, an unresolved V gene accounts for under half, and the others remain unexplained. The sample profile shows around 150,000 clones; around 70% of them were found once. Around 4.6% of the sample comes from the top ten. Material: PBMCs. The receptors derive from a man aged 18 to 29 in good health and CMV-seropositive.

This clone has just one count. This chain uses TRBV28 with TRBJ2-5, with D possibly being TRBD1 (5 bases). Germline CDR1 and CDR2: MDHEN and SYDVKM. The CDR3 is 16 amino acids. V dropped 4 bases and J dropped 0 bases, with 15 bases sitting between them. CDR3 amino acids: CASSWGLDGNQETQYF. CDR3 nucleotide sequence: TGTGCCAGCAGTTGGGGCCTGGACGGCAACCAAGAGACCCAGTACTTC.

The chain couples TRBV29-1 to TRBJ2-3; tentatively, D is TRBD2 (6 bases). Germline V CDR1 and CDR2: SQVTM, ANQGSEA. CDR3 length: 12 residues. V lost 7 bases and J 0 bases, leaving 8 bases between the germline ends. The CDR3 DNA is TGCAGCGCGGGGGTCAGCACAGATACGCAGTATTTT. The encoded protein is CSAGVSTDTQYF.

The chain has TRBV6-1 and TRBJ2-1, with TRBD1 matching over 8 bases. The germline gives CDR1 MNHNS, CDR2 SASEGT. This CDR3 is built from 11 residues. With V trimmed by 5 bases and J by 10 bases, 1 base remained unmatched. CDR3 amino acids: CASSRDREQFF. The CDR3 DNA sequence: TGTGCCAGCAGTCGGGACAGGGAGCAGTTCTTC.

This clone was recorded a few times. DNA for the CDR3: TGTGCCTGGAGTGTTCTAGGCGGGAGCTACAATGAGCAGTTCTTC. Residues: CAWSVLGGSYNEQFF. This chain uses TRBV30 with TRBJ2-1, with TRBD2 identical over 7 bases. The CDR3 length is 15 residues. The J segment lost 3 bases and the V segment lost 0 bases, leaving 5 bases of the junction unmatched. Germline-derived CDR1 and CDR2 are GTSNPN and SVGIG (reference sequence).

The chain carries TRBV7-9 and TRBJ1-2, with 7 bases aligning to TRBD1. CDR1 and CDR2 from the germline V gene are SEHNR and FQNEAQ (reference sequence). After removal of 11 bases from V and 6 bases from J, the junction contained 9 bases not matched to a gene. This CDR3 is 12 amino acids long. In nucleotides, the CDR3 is TGTGCCGGGGACAGCGAGGAACATGGCTACACCTTC. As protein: CAGDSEEHGYTF.

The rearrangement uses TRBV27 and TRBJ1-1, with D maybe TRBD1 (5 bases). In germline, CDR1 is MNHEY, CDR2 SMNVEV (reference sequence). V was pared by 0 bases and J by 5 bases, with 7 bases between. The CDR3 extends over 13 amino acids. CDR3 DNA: TGTGCCAGCAGTTTATCCCAGGGAACTGAAGCTTTCTTT. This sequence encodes CASSLSQGTEAFF.

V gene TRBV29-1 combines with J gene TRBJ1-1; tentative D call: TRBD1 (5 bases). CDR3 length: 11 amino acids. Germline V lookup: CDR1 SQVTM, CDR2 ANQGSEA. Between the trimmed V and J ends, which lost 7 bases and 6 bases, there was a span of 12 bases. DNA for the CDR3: TGCAGCGGCGTCGGGGGGGCTGAAGCTTTCTTT. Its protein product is CSGVGGAEAFF.

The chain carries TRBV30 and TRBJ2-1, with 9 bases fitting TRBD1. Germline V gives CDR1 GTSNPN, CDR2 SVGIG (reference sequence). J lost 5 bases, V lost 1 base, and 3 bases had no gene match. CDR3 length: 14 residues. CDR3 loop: CAWSGQGVNNEQFF. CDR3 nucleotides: TGTGCCTGGAGTGGACAGGGGGTCAACAATGAGCAGTTCTTC.

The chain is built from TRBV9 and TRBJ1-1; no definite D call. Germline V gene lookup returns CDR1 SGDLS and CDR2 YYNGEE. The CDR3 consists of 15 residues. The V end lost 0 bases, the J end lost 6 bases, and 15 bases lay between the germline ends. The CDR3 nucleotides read TGTGCCAGCAGCGTAGATAGTGGAGGTGGCCCTGAAGCTTTCTTT. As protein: CASSVDSGGGPEAFF.

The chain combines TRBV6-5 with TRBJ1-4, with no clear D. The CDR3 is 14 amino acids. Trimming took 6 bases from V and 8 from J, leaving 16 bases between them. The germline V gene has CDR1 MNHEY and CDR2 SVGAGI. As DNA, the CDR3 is TGTGCCAGCAGCGGTCACCCCGGTCGGGAAAAACTGTTTTTT. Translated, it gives CASSGHPGREKLFF.

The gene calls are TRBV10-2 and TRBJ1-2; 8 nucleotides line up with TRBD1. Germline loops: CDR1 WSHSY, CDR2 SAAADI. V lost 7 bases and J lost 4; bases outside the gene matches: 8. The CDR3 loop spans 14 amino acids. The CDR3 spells CASNGQGVLYGYTF. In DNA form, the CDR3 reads TGCGCCAGCAATGGACAGGGAGTACTCTATGGCTACACCTTC.

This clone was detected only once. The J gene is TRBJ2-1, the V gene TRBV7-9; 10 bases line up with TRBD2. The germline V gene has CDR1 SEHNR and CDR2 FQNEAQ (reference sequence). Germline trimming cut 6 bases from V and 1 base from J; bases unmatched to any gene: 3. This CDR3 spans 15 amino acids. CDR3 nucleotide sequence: TGTGCCAGCAGTAAAGCGGGGGGGTCCTACAATGAGCAGTTCTTC. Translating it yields CASSKAGGSYNEQFF. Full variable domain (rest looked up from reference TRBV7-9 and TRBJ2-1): DTGVSQNPRHKITKRGQNVTFRCDPISEHNRLYWYRQTLGQGPEFLTYFQNEAQLEKSRLLSDRFSAERPKGSFSTLEIQRTEQGDSAMYLCASSKAGGSYNEQFFGPGTRLTVL.

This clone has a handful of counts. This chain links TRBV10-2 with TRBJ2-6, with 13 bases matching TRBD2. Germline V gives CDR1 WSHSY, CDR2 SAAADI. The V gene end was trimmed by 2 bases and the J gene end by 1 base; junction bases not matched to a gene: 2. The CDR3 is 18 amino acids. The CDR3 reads CASSEVGLAGSGANVLTF. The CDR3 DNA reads TGCGCCAGCAGTGAGGTGGGACTAGCGGGGTCTGGGGCCAACGTCCTGACTTTC.

CDR3 loop: CASSLQGVGNQPQHF. The CDR3 DNA is TGTGCCAGCAGTTTACAGGGGGTGGGCAATCAGCCCCAGCATTTT. The V gene is TRBV6-1, the J gene TRBJ1-5, with 8 bases identical to TRBD1. With 5 bases clipped from V and 2 bases from J, the junction kept 5 bases outside the gene matches. CDR1 is MNHNS and CDR2 is SASEGT in the germline V gene. CDR3 length equals 15 residues.